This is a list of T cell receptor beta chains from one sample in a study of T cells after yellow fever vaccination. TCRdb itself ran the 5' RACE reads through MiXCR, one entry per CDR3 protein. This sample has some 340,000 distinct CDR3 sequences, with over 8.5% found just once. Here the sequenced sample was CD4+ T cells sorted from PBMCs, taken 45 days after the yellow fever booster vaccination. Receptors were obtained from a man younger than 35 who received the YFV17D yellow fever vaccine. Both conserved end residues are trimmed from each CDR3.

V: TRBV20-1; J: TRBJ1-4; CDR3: SVEAPTNEKLF
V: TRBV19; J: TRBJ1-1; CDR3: ASSKVSGLMNTEAF
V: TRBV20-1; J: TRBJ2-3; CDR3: SAGDRGRDTKY
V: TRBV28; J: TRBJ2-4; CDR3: ASSLIGRDIQY
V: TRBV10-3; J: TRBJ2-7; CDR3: AISVGDGYEQY
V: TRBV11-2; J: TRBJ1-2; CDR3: ASSSPGASANYGYT
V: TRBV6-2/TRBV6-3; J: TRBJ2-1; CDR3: ASRDPNNEQF
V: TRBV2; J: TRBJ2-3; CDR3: ASSEDRGDTQY
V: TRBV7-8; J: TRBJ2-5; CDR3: ASSPGLAGALRGETQY
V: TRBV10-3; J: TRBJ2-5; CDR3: AISTGAETQY
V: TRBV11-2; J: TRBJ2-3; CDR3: ASSPRTSGGARDTQY
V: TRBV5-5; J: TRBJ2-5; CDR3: ASTNGGWQETQY
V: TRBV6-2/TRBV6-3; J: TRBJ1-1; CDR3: ASRSGRSNTEAF
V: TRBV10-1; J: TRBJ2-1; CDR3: ASSEAAGVNEQF
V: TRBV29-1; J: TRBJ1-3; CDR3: SVVTRGLGGNTIY
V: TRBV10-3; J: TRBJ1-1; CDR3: ATQFGRVQGGFTEAF
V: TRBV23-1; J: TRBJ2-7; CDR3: ASLTRGEQY
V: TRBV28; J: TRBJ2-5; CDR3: ASRVGGQQETQY
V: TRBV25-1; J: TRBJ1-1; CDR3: ASSDRGRFTEAF
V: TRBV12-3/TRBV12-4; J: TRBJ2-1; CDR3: ASSNERGYNEQF
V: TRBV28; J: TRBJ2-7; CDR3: ASSRSNRLQY
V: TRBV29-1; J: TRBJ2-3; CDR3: SEAKSAESTDTQY
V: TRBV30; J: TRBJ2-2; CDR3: AWSAVAGSGGELF
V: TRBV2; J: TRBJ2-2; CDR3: ASRESPGELF
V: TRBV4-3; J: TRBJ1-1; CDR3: ASSRNENTEAF
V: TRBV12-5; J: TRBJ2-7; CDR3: ASGPYRAGGYEQY
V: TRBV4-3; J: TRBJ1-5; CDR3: ASSQDLGGDSSQH
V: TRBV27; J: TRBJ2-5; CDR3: ASRQDWGEGYSQETQY
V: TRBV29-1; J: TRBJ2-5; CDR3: SAGKREGTQY
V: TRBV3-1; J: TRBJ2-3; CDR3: ASTGTGLRTQY
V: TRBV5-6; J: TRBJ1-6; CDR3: ASRLRGALDSPLH
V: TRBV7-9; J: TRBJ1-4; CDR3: ASSADRAREKLF
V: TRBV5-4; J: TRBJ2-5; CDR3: ASSGGATLQETQY
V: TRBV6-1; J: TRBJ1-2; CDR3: ASSEPRVLYGYT
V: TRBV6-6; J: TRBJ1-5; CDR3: ASMGEVFPQH
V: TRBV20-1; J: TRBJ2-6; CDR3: SARTGISSGANVLT
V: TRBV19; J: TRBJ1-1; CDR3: ASSIGGRSTEAF
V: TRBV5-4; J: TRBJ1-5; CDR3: ASSLGGTQNQPQH
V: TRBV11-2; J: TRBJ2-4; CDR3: ASSLGFSKNIQY
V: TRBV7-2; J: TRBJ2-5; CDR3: ASNRGQAQETQY
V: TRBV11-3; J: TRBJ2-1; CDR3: ASSISSGTSGGYNEQF
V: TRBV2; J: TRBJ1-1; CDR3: ASGSRSGGPTEAF
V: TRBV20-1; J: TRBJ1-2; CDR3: SANRDRGVYGYT
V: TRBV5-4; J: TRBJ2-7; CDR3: ASSYYSGGSYEQY
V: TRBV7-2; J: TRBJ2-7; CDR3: ASSLSLLEQY
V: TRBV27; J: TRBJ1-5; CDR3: ASSLSLGSNQPQH
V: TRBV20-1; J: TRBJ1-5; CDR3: SARDMNDQPQH
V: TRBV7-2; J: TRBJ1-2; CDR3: ASSSGWDYGYT
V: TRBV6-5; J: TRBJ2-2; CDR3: ASSSTYTGELF
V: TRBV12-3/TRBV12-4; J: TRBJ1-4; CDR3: ASSLYRRYEKLF